A selection of T cell receptor beta chains follows, all from one sample in a study of graft-versus-host responses after intestinal transplantation. Using immunoSEQ multiplex PCR, the repertoire was profiled, and TCRdb retains in-frame clones only, with some absent. The sample holds over 7,500 clones, about 75% seen once. Sample: ileum tissue, taken about 440 days after intestinal transplantation. The source is a human patient who received an intestinal transplant, so some T cells may come from the graft donor. The CDR3 runs from the conserved cysteine through the conserved F or W. A D gene is named only where the DNA matches it firmly. Some rows mark clone size as missing; the rest say once, few, many or name a class of expanded clone.

CDR3aa: CASSLNEDREAFF; CDR3nt: TGTGCCAGCAGTTTAAACGAGGACAGGGAAGCTTTCTTT; j_gene: TRBJ1-1; d_gene: TRBD1; abundance: NA; v_gene: TRBV28
CDR3aa: CASSLADNQPQHF; CDR3nt: TGTGCCAGCAGCTTAGCTGATAATCAGCCCCAGCATTTT; j_gene: TRBJ1-5; d_gene: NA; abundance: few; v_gene: TRBV11-1
CDR3aa: CASSLGEGWETNEKLFF; CDR3nt: TGTGCCAGCAGCTTGGGGGAGGGTTGGGAAACTAATGAAAAACTGTTTTTT; j_gene: TRBJ1-4; d_gene: NA; abundance: once; v_gene: TRBV5-6
CDR3aa: CASSPRQGVQETQYF; CDR3nt: TGTGCCAGCTCACCGAGACAGGGGGTACAAGAGACCCAGTACTTC; j_gene: TRBJ2-5; d_gene: TRBD1; abundance: NA; v_gene: TRBV18
CDR3aa: CASSLYMNTEAFF; CDR3nt: TGTGCCAGCAGTTTATACATGAACACTGAAGCTTTCTTT; j_gene: TRBJ1-1; d_gene: NA; abundance: NA; v_gene: TRBV27
CDR3aa: CASSPGQFQETQYF; CDR3nt: TGTGCCAGCAGCCCCGGACAGTTCCAAGAGACCCAGTACTTC; j_gene: TRBJ2-5; d_gene: NA; abundance: NA; v_gene: TRBV9
CDR3aa: CASSLAGGIGEQYF; CDR3nt: TGTGCCAGCAGCTTAGCGGGGGGAATAGGCGAGCAGTACTTC; j_gene: TRBJ2-7; d_gene: NA; abundance: NA; v_gene: TRBV7-9
CDR3aa: CASREQGWQPQHF; CDR3nt: TGCGCCAGCAGGGAACAGGGGTGGCAGCCCCAGCATTTT; j_gene: TRBJ1-5; d_gene: TRBD1; abundance: NA; v_gene: TRBV23-1
CDR3aa: CATRDSSYEQYF; CDR3nt: TGCGCCACCCGGGACAGCTCCTACGAGCAGTACTTC; j_gene: TRBJ2-7; d_gene: TRBD1; abundance: NA; v_gene: TRBV10-1
CDR3aa: CASSLTREGTQYF; CDR3nt: TGTGCCAGCAGCCTAACCCGGGAAGGGACCCAGTACTTC; j_gene: TRBJ2-5; d_gene: NA; abundance: NA; v_gene: TRBV11-2
CDR3aa: CASSERSYTGELFF; CDR3nt: TGTGCCAGCAGCGAAAGAAGCTACACCGGGGAGCTGTTTTTT; j_gene: TRBJ2-2; d_gene: NA; abundance: NA; v_gene: TRBV9
CDR3aa: CASSFGAGNTEAFF; CDR3nt: NA; j_gene: TRBJ1-1; d_gene: NA; abundance: NA; v_gene: TRBV18
CDR3aa: CASRAIQGYNEQFF; CDR3nt: TGTGCCAGCAGGGCAATACAGGGGTACAATGAGCAGTTCTTC; j_gene: TRBJ2-1; d_gene: TRBD1; abundance: NA; v_gene: TRBV6-5
CDR3aa: CASGPPGGRASGNTIYF; CDR3nt: TGTGCTAGTGGTCCTCCGGGGGGTCGGGCCTCTGGAAACACCATATATTTT; j_gene: TRBJ1-3; d_gene: NA; abundance: NA; v_gene: TRBV12-5
CDR3aa: CASSPTRDTEAFF; CDR3nt: TGTGCCAGCTCACCAACGAGGGACACTGAAGCTTTCTTT; j_gene: TRBJ1-1; d_gene: NA; abundance: NA; v_gene: TRBV18
CDR3aa: CASSPWTVTPGGANVLTF; CDR3nt: TGTGCCAGCTCACCATGGACAGTAACCCCAGGTGGGGCCAACGTCCTGACTTTC; j_gene: TRBJ2-6; d_gene: NA; abundance: NA; v_gene: TRBV18
CDR3aa: CASSLVSFDEQFF; CDR3nt: TGTGCCAGCAGCTTAGTTTCATTCGATGAGCAGTTCTTC; j_gene: TRBJ2-1; d_gene: NA; abundance: NA; v_gene: TRBV7-9
CDR3aa: CASKFSTGELFF; CDR3nt: TGTGCCAGCAAGTTTAGCACCGGGGAGCTGTTTTTT; j_gene: TRBJ2-2; d_gene: NA; abundance: NA; v_gene: TRBV27
CDR3aa: CASSLGRTGFNYGYTF; CDR3nt: TGTGCCAGCAGCTTGGGCCGAACAGGGTTTAATTATGGCTACACCTTC; j_gene: TRBJ1-2; d_gene: NA; abundance: medium-sized; v_gene: TRBV5-4
CDR3aa: CASSAGSNTGELFF; CDR3nt: TGTGCCAGCAGTGCAGGCTCAAACACCGGGGAGCTGTTTTTT; j_gene: TRBJ2-2; d_gene: NA; abundance: NA; v_gene: TRBV7-3
CDR3aa: CASRPTRGTEAFF; CDR3nt: TGTGCCAGCAGACCTACAAGGGGCACTGAAGCTTTCTTT; j_gene: TRBJ1-1; d_gene: NA; abundance: NA; v_gene: TRBV21-1
CDR3aa: CASSSQLSGGAGEQYF; CDR3nt: TGTGCCAGCAGCTCGCAACTTTCAGGGGGGGCAGGGGAGCAGTACTTC; j_gene: TRBJ2-7; d_gene: NA; abundance: NA; v_gene: TRBV5-4
CDR3aa: CASSPSRGGGAAGELFF; CDR3nt: TGTGCCAGCAGCCCCAGTAGGGGCGGGGGGGCCGCCGGGGAGCTGTTTTTT; j_gene: TRBJ2-2; d_gene: TRBD2; abundance: NA; v_gene: TRBV9
CDR3aa: CASSPQGAGQGYTF; CDR3nt: TGTGCCAGCAGCCCCCAGGGGGCAGGGCAGGGCTACACCTTC; j_gene: TRBJ1-2; d_gene: TRBD1; abundance: NA; v_gene: TRBV11-2
CDR3aa: CASSESGNSGNTIYF; CDR3nt: TGCGCCAGCAGTGAGTCGGGAAACTCTGGAAACACCATATATTTT; j_gene: TRBJ1-3; d_gene: NA; abundance: NA; v_gene: TRBV10-1
CDR3aa: CAITPGGNYEQYF; CDR3nt: TGTGCCATCACGCCAGGGGGAAACTACGAGCAGTACTTC; j_gene: TRBJ2-7; d_gene: TRBD1; abundance: NA; v_gene: TRBV10-3
CDR3aa: CASSSGLRGSETQYF; CDR3nt: TGTGCCAGCAGCTCCGGACTCCGGGGATCGGAGACCCAGTACTTC; j_gene: TRBJ2-5; d_gene: NA; abundance: NA; v_gene: TRBV7-7
CDR3aa: CASSQLPGTGFRGEQYF; CDR3nt: TGTGCCAGCAGTCAACTACCCGGGACAGGGTTCCGGGGCGAGCAGTACTTC; j_gene: TRBJ2-7; d_gene: TRBD1; abundance: NA; v_gene: TRBV5-8
CDR3aa: CASSLPGQEYGYTF; CDR3nt: TGTGCCAGCAGCCTTCCGGGACAGGAGTATGGCTACACCTTC; j_gene: TRBJ1-2; d_gene: TRBD1; abundance: NA; v_gene: TRBV11-2
CDR3aa: CASDLQGNGELFF; CDR3nt: TGCGCCAGCGACCTACAGGGGAACGGGGAGCTGTTTTTT; j_gene: TRBJ2-2; d_gene: TRBD1; abundance: NA; v_gene: TRBV5-1
CDR3aa: CASSHRSDRAEAFF; CDR3nt: TGTGCCAGCAGCCACCGCTCGGACAGGGCCGAAGCTTTCTTT; j_gene: TRBJ1-1; d_gene: TRBD1; abundance: NA; v_gene: TRBV9
CDR3aa: CASSAGQGLSTEAFF; CDR3nt: TGTGCCAGCAGTGCCGGACAGGGATTGAGCACTGAAGCTTTCTTT; j_gene: TRBJ1-1; d_gene: TRBD1; abundance: few; v_gene: TRBV6-1
CDR3aa: CASSNQIGESLFF; CDR3nt: TGTGCCAGCAGCAACCAAATTGGGGAAAGTCTGTTTTTT; j_gene: TRBJ1-4; d_gene: NA; abundance: NA; v_gene: TRBV9
CDR3aa: CASSVAPNSYEQYF; CDR3nt: TGTGCCAGCAGCGTAGCCCCTAACTCCTACGAGCAGTACTTC; j_gene: TRBJ2-7; d_gene: NA; abundance: NA; v_gene: TRBV9
CDR3aa: CASSFSSPGQEAFF; CDR3nt: TGTGCCAGCAGTTTTTCCAGTCCGGGACAAGAAGCTTTCTTT; j_gene: TRBJ1-1; d_gene: NA; abundance: NA; v_gene: TRBV27
CDR3aa: CASSLEVGTEAFF; CDR3nt: TGTGCCAGCAGCTTAGAAGTAGGAACTGAAGCTTTCTTT; j_gene: TRBJ1-1; d_gene: NA; abundance: NA; v_gene: TRBV7-9
CDR3aa: CASSKGVAPGEQDTQYF; CDR3nt: TGTGCCAGCAGCAAAGGTGTGGCCCCAGGGGAACAAGATACGCAGTATTTT; j_gene: TRBJ2-3; d_gene: NA; abundance: NA; v_gene: TRBV21-1
CDR3aa: CASSLALGPQETQYF; CDR3nt: TGTGCCAGCAGCTTAGCACTAGGGCCTCAAGAGACCCAGTACTTC; j_gene: TRBJ2-5; d_gene: NA; abundance: NA; v_gene: TRBV7-2
CDR3aa: CATILGRETQYF; CDR3nt: TGTGCCACCATACTAGGTCGAGAGACCCAGTACTTC; j_gene: TRBJ2-5; d_gene: NA; abundance: NA; v_gene: TRBV6-1
CDR3aa: CASIRSGKETQYF; CDR3nt: TGTGCCAGCATAAGGTCCGGGAAAGAGACCCAGTACTTC; j_gene: TRBJ2-5; d_gene: NA; abundance: NA; v_gene: TRBV2
CDR3aa: CASKVRGRTPMSNEKLFF; CDR3nt: TGCGCCAGCAAAGTCAGGGGGCGAACCCCAATGTCTAATGAAAAACTGTTTTTT; j_gene: TRBJ1-4; d_gene: TRBD1; abundance: NA; v_gene: TRBV5-1
CDR3aa: CASSFQDKAFF; CDR3nt: TGTGCCAGCAGTTTCCAAGATAAAGCTTTCTTT; j_gene: TRBJ1-1; d_gene: NA; abundance: NA; v_gene: TRBV28
CDR3aa: CASSYAGGPVNEQYF; CDR3nt: TGTGCCAGCAGTTACGCGGGGGGGCCGGTCAACGAGCAGTACTTC; j_gene: TRBJ2-7; d_gene: TRBD2; abundance: once; v_gene: TRBV6-5
CDR3aa: CASSQVSVLQGPSGYTF; CDR3nt: TGCGCCAGCAGCCAAGTTAGCGTTCTACAGGGGCCATCTGGCTACACCTTC; j_gene: TRBJ1-2; d_gene: TRBD1; abundance: NA; v_gene: TRBV4-1
CDR3aa: CASSGSTGDAYNEQFF; CDR3nt: TGTGCCAGCAGCGGGTCGACAGGGGACGCCTACAATGAGCAGTTCTTC; j_gene: TRBJ2-1; d_gene: TRBD1; abundance: NA; v_gene: TRBV9